This T cell receptor beta chain was documented in a study of T cell repertoires in cytomegalovirus infection. In the case of this clonotype: What it binds is not known.

The CDR3 contains 13 residues. V was shortened by 4 bases and J by 7 bases, with 10 bases between the two germline ends. A single record per CDR3 protein comes from TCRdb applying MiXCR to the reads. The sample lists about 83,000 distinct CDR3 sequences, less than 30% occurring once. This chain joins TRBV12-3 or TRBV12-4 and TRBJ2-2; D gene ambiguous. The sequence derives from a human donor in good health (CMV status not recorded). Some clones in this sample may be carry-over from other donors' samples. Sequenced material: CD8+ T cells from cultured PBMCs, taken from culture after CMV antigen stimulation. The CDR3 nucleotides read TGTGCCAGCAGTTCCACCTGGGGCGGGGAGCTGTTTTTT. Translation: CASSSTWGGELFF.